A selection of T cell receptor beta chains follows, all from one sample in a study of OX40 agonist ivuxolimab in advanced cancers. Clones were sequenced by immunoSEQ multiplex PCR, and TCRdb holds only the in-frame ones, with some missing. This sample has roughly 67,000 clones, with over 70% found just once. The sample in question was CD4+ or CD8+ T cells sorted from blood, obtained in a trial of the OX40 agonist ivuxolimab. These receptors were obtained from an adult with an advanced solid tumor such as melanoma, head and neck, liver or kidney cancer. Both conserved end residues are part of each CDR3. The D gene is left open where the match is weak. Part of the rows lack a size; the others show once, few, many or a class for expanded clones.

V: TRBV25-1
J: TRBJ2-1
size: -
D: TRBD1
DNA: TGTGCCAGCAGTGACCCCCCCTCCAGACAGGGGAGCGATGAGCAGTTCTTC
CDR3: CASSDPPSRQGSDEQFF

V: TRBV5-8
J: TRBJ1-3
size: -
D: -
DNA: TGTGCCAGCAGCTCAGGTTTCTCTGGAAACACCATATATTTT
CDR3: CASSSGFSGNTIYF

V: TRBV27
J: TRBJ2-5
size: few
D: TRBD2
DNA: TGTGCCAGCAGCCCCGGGTGGGGGGGAGAGACCCAGTACTTC
CDR3: CASSPGWGGETQYF

V: TRBV5-4
J: TRBJ1-4
size: -
D: -
DNA: TGTGCCAGCAGCTCCCGGAAGGATGAAAAACTGTTTTTT
CDR3: CASSSRKDEKLFF

V: TRBV27
J: TRBJ2-5
size: -
D: -
DNA: TGTGCCAGCAGTTTAAGAGGCCAAGAGACCCAGTACTTC
CDR3: CASSLRGQETQYF

V: TRBV5-1
J: TRBJ1-1
size: -
D: TRBD1
DNA: TGCGCCAGCAGCTGGCCCTTAGGACAGGGGGATGGGACTGAAGCTTTCTTT
CDR3: CASSWPLGQGDGTEAFF

V: TRBV21-1
J: TRBJ2-5
size: -
D: -
DNA: TGTGCCAGCAGCTTTTTAGGGACTCGTCGGGAGACCCAGTACTTC
CDR3: CASSFLGTRRETQYF

V: TRBV6-6
J: TRBJ1-3
size: -
D: -
DNA: TGTGCCAGCAGTCAAGGGACAGGAAACACCATATATTTT
CDR3: CASSQGTGNTIYF

V: TRBV6-5
J: TRBJ2-7
size: -
D: -
DNA: TGTGCCAGCAGTTACTCGACGGCGGGTTCGGCCTACGAGCAGTACTTC
CDR3: CASSYSTAGSAYEQYF

V: TRBV11-3
J: TRBJ2-3
size: few
D: TRBD2
DNA: TGTGCCAGCAGCTCCAATCCGGGACTAGCGGGGGGGCCGGCAGATACGCAGTATTTT
CDR3: CASSSNPGLAGGPADTQYF

V: TRBV10-3
J: TRBJ2-3
size: -
D: -
DNA: TGTGCCATCAGTGGAGGCGTGCGTGGGGGCGATACGCAGTATTTT
CDR3: CAISGGVRGGDTQYF

V: TRBV6-5
J: TRBJ2-3
size: -
D: TRBD2
DNA: TGTGCTACCGGCGGGGGTTATAATACGCAGTATTTT
CDR3: CATGGGYNTQYF

V: TRBV11-3
J: TRBJ2-1
size: -
D: TRBD2
DNA: TGTGCCAGCAGCTTATGGTCTGGGACTAGCGGGGGGGCAATCAATGAGCAGTTCTTC
CDR3: CASSLWSGTSGGAINEQFF

V: TRBV9
J: TRBJ2-7
size: few
D: TRBD1
DNA: TGTGCCAGCAGCGCCCAGGGGGCTTACGAGCAGTACTTC
CDR3: CASSAQGAYEQYF

V: TRBV6-6
J: TRBJ2-5
size: once
D: TRBD2
DNA: TGTGCCAGCTGGTCGGGGGGGGAGACCCAGTACTTC
CDR3: CASWSGGETQYF

V: TRBV11-2
J: TRBJ1-1
size: -
D: -
DNA: TGTGCCAGCAGCTTAGACCCCGCAGGGACTGAAGCTTTCTTT
CDR3: CASSLDPAGTEAFF

V: TRBV28
J: TRBJ2-2
size: -
D: TRBD2
DNA: TGTGCCAGCAAGACTAGCGGGGAAACCGGGGAGCTGTTTTTT
CDR3: CASKTSGETGELFF

V: TRBV19
J: TRBJ2-1
size: -
D: -
DNA: TGTGCCAGTAGTTCCCCCCCGGGTAGGACCTACAATGAGCAGTTCTTC
CDR3: CASSSPPGRTYNEQFF

V: TRBV6-6
J: TRBJ2-1
size: -
D: TRBD2
DNA: TGTGCCAGCAGTTACCCCAGGGTAGCGGGGGACAATGAGCAGTTCTTC
CDR3: CASSYPRVAGDNEQFF

V: TRBV28
J: TRBJ2-2
size: few
D: -
DNA: TGTGCCAGCAGTCCCTTGAAGGGATACACCGGGGAGCTGTTTTTT
CDR3: CASSPLKGYTGELFF

V: TRBV5-4
J: TRBJ1-2
size: once
D: -
DNA: TGTGCCAGCAGCTTGGGATGGGATAACTATGGCTACACCTTC
CDR3: CASSLGWDNYGYTF

V: TRBV7-9
J: TRBJ2-3
size: once
D: -
DNA: TGTGCCAGCAGCATGACAGATAGCACAGATACGCAGTATTTT
CDR3: CASSMTDSTDTQYF

V: TRBV5-1
J: TRBJ1-6
size: -
D: -
DNA: TGCGCCAGCTCCGAGGGGGGAAGGAATAATTCACCCCTCCACTTT
CDR3: CASSEGGRNNSPLHF

V: TRBV5-6
J: TRBJ2-1
size: -
D: TRBD2
DNA: TGTGCCAGCACCCTTGGCGGGGGGGCCCCAAATGAGCAGTTCTTC
CDR3: CASTLGGGAPNEQFF

V: TRBV18
J: TRBJ1-4
size: once
D: TRBD1
DNA: TGTGCCAGCTTACGGGACAGAAATGAAAAACTGTTTTTT
CDR3: CASLRDRNEKLFF

V: TRBV19
J: TRBJ1-5
size: -
D: -
DNA: TGTGCCAGTAGTTGGGCACCCCAATCGAGACAGCCCCAGCATTTT
CDR3: CASSWAPQSRQPQHF

V: TRBV6-6
J: TRBJ1-1
size: -
D: -
DNA: TGTGCCAGCAGTACTGCAGGGGCCGGCACTGAAGCTTTCTTT
CDR3: CASSTAGAGTEAFF